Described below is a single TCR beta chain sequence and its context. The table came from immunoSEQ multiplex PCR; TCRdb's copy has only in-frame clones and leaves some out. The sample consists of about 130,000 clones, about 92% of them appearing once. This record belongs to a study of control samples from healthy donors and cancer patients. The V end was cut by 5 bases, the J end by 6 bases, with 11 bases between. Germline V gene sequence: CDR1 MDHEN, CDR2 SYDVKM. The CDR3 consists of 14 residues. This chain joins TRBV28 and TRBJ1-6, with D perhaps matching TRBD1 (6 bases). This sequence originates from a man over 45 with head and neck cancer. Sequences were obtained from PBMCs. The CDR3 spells CASSQQGGNSPLHF. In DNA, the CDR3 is TGTGCCAGCAGTCAACAGGGAGGTAATTCACCCCTCCACTTT.